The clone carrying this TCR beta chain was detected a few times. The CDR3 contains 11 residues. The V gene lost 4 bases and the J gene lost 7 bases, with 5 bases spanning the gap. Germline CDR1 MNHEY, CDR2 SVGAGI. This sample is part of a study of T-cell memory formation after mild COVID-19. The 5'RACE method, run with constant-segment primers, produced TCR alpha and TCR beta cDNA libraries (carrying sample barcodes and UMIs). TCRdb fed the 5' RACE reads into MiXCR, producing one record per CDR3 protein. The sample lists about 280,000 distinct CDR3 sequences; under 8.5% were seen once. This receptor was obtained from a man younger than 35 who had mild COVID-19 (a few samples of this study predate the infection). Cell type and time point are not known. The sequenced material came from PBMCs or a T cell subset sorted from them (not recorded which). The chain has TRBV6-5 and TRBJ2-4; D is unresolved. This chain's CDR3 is CASSFGNIQYF. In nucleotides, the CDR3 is TGTGCCAGCAGTTTTGGGAACATTCAGTACTTC.